This T cell receptor beta chain was identified in a study of T cells in Graves' hyperthyroidism and ophthalmopathy. Findings and limits, study-wide: By a 13 V-J model, ophthalmopathy was set apart from stable hyperthyroidism.

In this sample, this clonotype turned up many times. Antigen unknown. Researchers amplified the TCR beta CDR3 regions from RNA transcripts. The primer set for the first-round RT-PCR of the TCR CDR3 was HTBI. TCRdb re-called the multiplex PCR reads through MiXCR, storing one row per CDR3 protein. The sample contains 360,000 or so distinct CDR3 sequences, 15% to 20% of which appear only once. Germline V lookup: CDR1 SGHTA, CDR2 FQGNSA. The CDR3 consists of 11 residues. V was trimmed by 3 bases and J by 5 bases, leaving 5 bases between them. This chain links TRBV7-2 with TRBJ2-7; D not resolved. Sequences were obtained from blood. This clonotype was obtained from a woman aged 18-30 years with Graves' hyperthyroidism. The CDR3, as DNA: TGTGCCAGCAGCTTCTGGCACGAGCAGTACTTC. Its protein is CASSFWHEQYF.